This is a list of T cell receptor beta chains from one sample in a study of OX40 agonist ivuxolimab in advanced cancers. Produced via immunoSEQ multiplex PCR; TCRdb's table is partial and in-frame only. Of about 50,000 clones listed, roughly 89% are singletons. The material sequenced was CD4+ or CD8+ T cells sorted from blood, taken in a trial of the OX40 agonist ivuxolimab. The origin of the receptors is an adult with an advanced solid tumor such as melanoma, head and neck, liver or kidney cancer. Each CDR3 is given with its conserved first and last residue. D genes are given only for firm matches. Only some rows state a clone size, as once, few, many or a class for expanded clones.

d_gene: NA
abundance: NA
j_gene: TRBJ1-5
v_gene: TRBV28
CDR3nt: TGTGCCAGCAGTTTATCCGGAGGTAATCAGCCCCAGCATTTT
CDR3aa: CASSLSGGNQPQHF

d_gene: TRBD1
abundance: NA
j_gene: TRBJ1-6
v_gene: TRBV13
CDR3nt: TGTGCCAGCAGCTTCGGGACAGAGGTCTCACCCCTCCACTTT
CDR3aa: CASSFGTEVSPLHF

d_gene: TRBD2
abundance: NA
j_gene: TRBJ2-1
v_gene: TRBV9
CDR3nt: TGTGCCAGCAGCCAGCGGGAGAATCTAGAGCATGAGCAGTTCTTC
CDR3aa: CASSQRENLEHEQFF

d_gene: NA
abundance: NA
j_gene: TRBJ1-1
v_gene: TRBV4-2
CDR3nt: TGTGCCAGCAGCCCCGAGGGGGAGGGGAACACTGAAGCTTTCTTT
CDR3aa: CASSPEGEGNTEAFF

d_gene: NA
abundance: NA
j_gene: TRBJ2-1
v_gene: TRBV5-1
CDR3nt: TGCGCCAGCAGCTTGAGTGGGGGGACCAACAATGAGCAGTTCTTC
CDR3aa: CASSLSGGTNNEQFF

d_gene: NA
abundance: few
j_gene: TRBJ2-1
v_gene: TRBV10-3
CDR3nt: TGTGCCGCAGGGTTGGGGAATGAGCAGTTCTTC
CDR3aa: CAAGLGNEQFF

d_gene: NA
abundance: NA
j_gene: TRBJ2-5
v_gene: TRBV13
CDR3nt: TGTGCCAGCAGCTTATCTGCGGGGCGAGACCAAGAGACCCAGTACTTC
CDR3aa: CASSLSAGRDQETQYF

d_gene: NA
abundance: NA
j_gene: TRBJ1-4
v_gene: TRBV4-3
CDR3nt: TGCGCCAGCAGCCAAGATGGGTCTATTACTAATGAAAAACTGTTTTTT
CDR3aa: CASSQDGSITNEKLFF

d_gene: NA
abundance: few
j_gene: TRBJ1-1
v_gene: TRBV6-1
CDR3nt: TGTGCCAGCAGTGAAGCAGGAGGGAACACTGAAGCTTTCTTT
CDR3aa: CASSEAGGNTEAFF

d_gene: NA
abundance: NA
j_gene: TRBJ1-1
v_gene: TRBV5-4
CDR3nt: TGTGCCAGCACACACGGGGCAGGGAGCACTGAAGCTTTCTTT
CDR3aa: CASTHGAGSTEAFF

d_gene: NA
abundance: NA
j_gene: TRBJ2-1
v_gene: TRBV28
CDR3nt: TGTGCCAGCAGTTTCGGGAGCCGGGACTTCTACAATGAGCAGTTCTTC
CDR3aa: CASSFGSRDFYNEQFF

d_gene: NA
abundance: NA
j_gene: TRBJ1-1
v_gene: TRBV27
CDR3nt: TGTGCCAGCAGTGCGGACAGCTACACTGAAGCTTTCTTT
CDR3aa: CASSADSYTEAFF

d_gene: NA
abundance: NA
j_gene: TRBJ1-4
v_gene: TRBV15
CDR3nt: TGTGCCACCAGCAGAGGACAGTTTAGTAATGAAAAACTGTTTTTT
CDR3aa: CATSRGQFSNEKLFF